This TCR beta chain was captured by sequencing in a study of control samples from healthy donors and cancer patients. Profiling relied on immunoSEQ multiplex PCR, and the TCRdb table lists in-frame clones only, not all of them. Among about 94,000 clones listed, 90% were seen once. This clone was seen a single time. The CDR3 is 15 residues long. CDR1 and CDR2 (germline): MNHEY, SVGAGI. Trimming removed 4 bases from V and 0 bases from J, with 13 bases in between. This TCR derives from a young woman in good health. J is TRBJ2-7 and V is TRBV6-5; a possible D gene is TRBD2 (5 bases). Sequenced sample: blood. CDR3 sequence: CASSSETGSSYEQYF. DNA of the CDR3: TGTGCCAGCAGTTCTGAGACGGGGAGCTCCTACGAGCAGTACTTC.